The 16 T cell receptor beta chains below come from one sample, sequenced in a study of blood T cells in healthy people across ages. The authors ran a second PCR of about 6 to 12 cycles using a sample-barcoded 5' primer and a J-beta primer mix. MiXCR was run by TCRdb on the 5' RACE reads, yielding one entry per CDR3 protein. The sample records 550,000 to 600,000 distinct CDR3 sequences, more than 45% being singletons. The sample taken for sequencing was blood. The origin of the receptors is an elderly man in good health.

The genes are TRBV20-1 and TRBJ2-7, with 7 bases aligning to TRBD2. Per the germline V gene, CDR1 is DFQATT and CDR2 is SNEGSKA (reference sequence). Trimming at V came to 3 bases and at J to 3 bases, leaving 5 bases not matched to a gene. The CDR3 loop spans 13 amino acids. CDR3 sequence: CSASPGTNYEQYF. CDR3 sequence (DNA): TGCAGTGCTAGTCCCGGGACTAACTACGAGCAGTACTTC.

V usage is TRBV25-1 and J usage is TRBJ2-7; D may correspond to TRBD1 or TRBD2 (5 bases each). Germline lookup yields CDR1 MGHDK and CDR2 SYGVNS. Deletions cut 5 bases from V and 3 bases from J, with 14 bases between. The CDR3 is 14 amino acids. The CDR3 here is CASSLGTIFYEQYF. The CDR3 DNA is TGTGCCAGCAGTCTCGGGACGATATTCTACGAGCAGTACTTC.

The chain combines TRBV20-1 with TRBJ2-5; TRBD2 matches 7 bases. Unmatched junction bases numbered 2, after V lost 1 base and J lost 3 bases. The CDR3 totals 13 residues. Germline values: CDR1 DFQATT, CDR2 SNEGSKA (reference sequence). CDR3 in DNA: TGCAGTGCTAGAGGGCGGGGGAAAGAGACCCAGTACTTC. It yields the protein CSARGRGKETQYF.

The rearrangement joins TRBV5-1 to TRBJ2-4; TRBD2 is a possible D gene (6 bases). Germline assignment: CDR1 SGHRS and CDR2 YFSETQ. The V end was cut by 3 bases, the J end by 6 bases, with 7 bases between. CDR3 size: 12 residues. The CDR3 loop is CASSSEGNIQYF. CDR3 nucleotides: TGCGCCAGCAGCTCGGAGGGAAACATTCAGTACTTC.

For the CDR3, the DNA is TGCAGTGCTAGAGTTGCAGAGGAACCGGGTGGCTACACCTTC. Translated, it gives CSARVAEEPGGYTF. This chain uses TRBV20-1 with TRBJ1-2; D not certain. V was trimmed by 1 base and J by 7 bases, leaving 16 bases between them. Germline V lookup: CDR1 DFQATT, CDR2 SNEGSKA (reference sequence). The CDR3 loop spans 14 amino acids.

This clonotype was counted between two and nine times. The rearrangement uses TRBV9 and TRBJ2-7; D is uncertain. The CDR3 spans 13 residues. The ends were cut back, 0 bases at V and 6 bases at J, with 10 bases in the middle. Germline values: CDR1 SGDLS, CDR2 YYNGEE. The CDR3 nucleotides are TGTGCCAGCAGCGTAGGGGCTGAGAGCGAGCAGTACTTC. This codes for CASSVGAESEQYF.

The chain has TRBV20-1 and TRBJ2-3; D is unclear. Trimming removed 4 bases at V and 4 bases at J, with 9 bases between. There are 12 residues in the CDR3. Germline assignment: CDR1 DFQATT and CDR2 SNEGSKA (reference sequence). The CDR3 DNA reads as TGCAGTGCTACTACCCCCCCAGATACGCAGTATTTT. Amino acid sequence: CSATTPPDTQYF.

This clonotype was counted a few times. The genes are TRBV24-1 and TRBJ2-1; TRBD2 aligns across 10 bases. CDR1 is KGHDR, CDR2 SFDVKD, per germline. The CDR3 contains 15 residues. V dropped 3 bases and J dropped 8; count of bases not matched to a gene: 6. The DNA for the CDR3 is TGTGCCACCAGTGATCCCCTAGCGGGAGAATATGAGCAGTTCTTC. It is translated as CATSDPLAGEYEQFF.

J is TRBJ2-3 and V is TRBV12-3 or TRBV12-4; 8 positions agree with TRBD1. V lost 6 bases, J lost 6 bases, and 11 bases stayed unmatched. This CDR3 comprises 15 residues. The CDR3 region is CASSLRGRISDTQYF. In DNA, the CDR3 is TGTGCCAGCAGCCTCAGGGGGCGCATATCCGATACGCAGTATTTT.

The rearrangement links TRBV7-2 to TRBJ2-7, with TRBD1 matching 7 bases. V was pared by 2 bases and J by 3 bases, with 19 bases of the junction left unmatched. CDR3 length equals 19 residues. Germline V gene data show CDR1 as SGHTA and CDR2 as FQGNSA. Here the CDR3 reads CASSLLVGTVPIPVYEQYF. The CDR3 DNA reads as TGTGCCAGCAGCTTATTGGTCGGGACAGTCCCAATTCCGGTCTACGAGCAGTACTTC.

J is TRBJ2-7 and V is TRBV4-3; TRBD2 agrees at 7 bases. The J call could be wrong; TRBJ2-5 is a better fit for the DNA end. CDR1 and CDR2 from the germline V gene are LGHNA and YSLEER. The length of the CDR3 is 15 residues. The CDR3 nucleotides read TGCGCCAGCAGCAGGGAGGGCTCGTCGCAAGAGACCCAGTACTTC. Translation gives CASSREGSSQETQYF.

The J gene is TRBJ2-3, the V gene TRBV3-1; tentative D call: TRBD1 (6 bases). Germline V lookup: CDR1 LGHDT, CDR2 YNNKEL (reference sequence). The CDR3 loop spans 16 amino acids. With 6 bases removed from V and 2 bases from J, the gap between germline ends came to 18 bases. The CDR3 DNA sequence: TGTGCCAGCAGTCAGGGGTCGGTGGGGTACACAGATACGCAGTATTTT. Protein: CASSQGSVGYTDTQYF.

This clonotype was counted between two and nine times. The chain uses TRBV20-1 and TRBJ2-1, with a weak D call TRBD2 (6 bases). CDR1 and CDR2 from the germline V gene are DFQATT and SNEGSKA (reference sequence). CDR3 length: 16 residues. Trimming took 3 bases from V and 0 from J, leaving 15 bases between them. This CDR3 reads CSASAPGTGSYNEQFF. CDR3 nucleotide sequence: TGCAGTGCTAGCGCCCCCGGGACTGGCTCCTACAATGAGCAGTTCTTC.

The chain couples TRBV12-3 or TRBV12-4 to TRBJ1-2; D not resolved. CDR3 size: 13 residues. Deletions cut 7 bases from V and 4 bases from J, with 13 bases between. CDR3 amino acids: CASKNTGSYGYTF. Here the CDR3 DNA reads TGTGCCAGCAAAAACACCGGGTCCTATGGCTACACCTTC.

In this sample, this clonotype turned up once. CDR3 coding DNA: TGTGCCAGCAGCTCCCGACAGACACCTAATTCACCCCTCCACTTT. Its translation: CASSSRQTPNSPLHF. The chain employs TRBV7-8 and TRBJ1-6, with D possibly being TRBD1 (5 bases). The CDR3 totals 15 residues. The ends were cut back, 4 bases at V and 6 bases at J, with 13 bases in the middle. Germline lookup yields CDR1 SGHVS and CDR2 FQNEAQ.

CDR3 residues: CASSVGAVDEQYF. The CDR3 coding sequence is TGTGCCAGCAGCGTAGGTGCGGTCGACGAGCAGTACTTC. The V gene is TRBV9, the J gene TRBJ2-7; D gene ambiguous. Per the germline V gene, CDR1 is SGDLS and CDR2 is YYNGEE. V shed 0 bases and J shed 5 bases, with 9 bases lying between them. The length of the CDR3 is 13 residues.